This TCR beta chain was sequenced in a study of T cell repertoires in cytomegalovirus infection. Looking at the study overall: Indications of both CMV infection and matching HLA type were provided by public TCR beta signatures.

As for this clonotype: Its antigen is undetermined.

The CDR3 runs to 15 residues. Germline V gives CDR1 MNHEY, CDR2 SVGEGT. J gave up 3 bases and V 5 bases, and 6 bases lay outside the gene matches. Study-wide results and caveats: Cumulative frequency of public TCR beta families picked out carriers of CMV plus the relevant HLA. Across the ex vivo response, the dominant clonotypes were HLA-C-restricted CMV-specific TCR beta clonotypes.

TCRdb re-derived calls from the reads in MiXCR, one entry per CDR3 protein. The data hold around 120,000 distinct CDR3 sequences, with 20% to 30% observed a single time. V gene TRBV6-2 or TRBV6-3 combines with J gene TRBJ2-1; 8 nucleotides align to TRBD1. The origin of this receptor is a human donor in good health (CMV status not recorded). Some clones in this sample may be carry-over from other donors' samples. Sequencing was performed on PBMCs, sequenced either directly or after in vitro stimulation (not recorded which). The CDR3 bases are TGTGCCAGCAGTCAGCACAGGGGGTTCTACAATGAGCAGTTCTTC. Its protein product is CASSQHRGFYNEQFF.